This T cell receptor beta chain is from a study of T cell responses to AZD1222 COVID-19 vaccine. Comments on this clone: As yet, its antigen is unknown.

Trimming removed 1 base from V and 7 bases from J, with 12 bases in between. The CDR3 has 15 residues. Germline CDR1 is SGHKS and CDR2 is YYEKEE (reference sequence). Profiling relied on immunoSEQ multiplex PCR, and the TCRdb table lists in-frame clones only, not all of them. The repertoire holds about 150,000 clones, with 82% as singletons. Points from the study as a whole: Across the whole spike, CD4 TCRs peaked at regions 160-218 and 743-854. Donors skewed white British and female; clonal diversity was possibly underestimated.

The chain recombines TRBV5-5 with TRBJ1-6; unclear D gene. The sample was peripheral blood, taken on day 0 of MenACWY control vaccination. This TCR was sampled from an adult in good health. DNA for the CDR3: TGTGCCAGCAGCTTGTACGAACAGCAAAATTCACCCCTCCACTTT. Translation: CASSLYEQQNSPLHF.